Following are 31 T cell receptor beta chains from one sample sequenced in a study of T cell responses to AZD1222 COVID-19 vaccine. Sequenced by immunoSEQ multiplex PCR; TCRdb stores in-frame clones only, minus some. The table records more than 90,000 clones, around 89% of them present only once. Here the sequenced sample was peripheral blood, taken 28 days after the second AZD1222 dose. The receptor set was obtained from an adult who received the AZD1222 COVID-19 vaccine.

This sequence joins TRBV3-1 (or the pseudogene TRBV3-2) and TRBJ1-4; a possible D gene is TRBD1 (6 bases). V was pared by 5 bases and J by 6 bases, with 16 bases between. The CDR3 sequence is 15 residues long. Germline loops: CDR1 LGHDT, CDR2 YNNKEL (reference sequence). CDR3 bases: TGTGCCAGCAGCTTAGGGGGGGCGAGGGATGAAAAACTGTTTTTT. Amino acids: CASSLGGARDEKLFF.

The chain recombines TRBV5-4 with TRBJ2-1; 8 bases line up with TRBD2. The CDR3 contains 13 residues. After removal of 0 bases from V and 8 bases from J, the junction contained 1 base not matched to a gene. Germline assignment: CDR1 SGHNT and CDR2 YYREEE (reference sequence). The CDR3 protein is CASSLVSGDEQFF. CDR3 nucleotide sequence: TGTGCCAGCAGCTTGGTTAGCGGGGATGAGCAGTTCTTC.

The CDR3 DNA is TGTGCCAGCTGGGGGAACTATGGCTACACCTTC. Translation: CASWGNYGYTF. The rearrangement joins TRBV12-3 or TRBV12-4 to TRBJ1-2; maybe TRBD1 (5 bases). This CDR3 is built from 11 residues. Trimming left V 8 bases short and J 2 bases short, with 6 bases between.

The CDR3 loop is CASSLAGAGNTEAFF. In DNA, the CDR3 is TGTGCCAGCAGTCTTGCCGGGGCGGGGAACACTGAAGCTTTCTTT. The chain is built from TRBV28 and TRBJ1-1; the D gene is possibly TRBD1 (5 bases). V was shortened by 5 bases and J by 1 base, with 14 bases between the two germline ends. This CDR3 has 15 amino acids. Per the germline V gene, CDR1 is MDHEN and CDR2 is SYDVKM. The entire variable domain, with the rest obtained from reference TRBV28 and TRBJ1-1, is as follows: DVKVTQSSRYLVKRTGEKVFLECVQDMDHENMFWYRQDPGLGLRLIYFSYDVKMKEKGDIPEGYSVSREKKERFSLILESASTNQTSMYLCASSLAGAGNTEAFFGQGTRLTVV.

The chain links TRBV6-2 or TRBV6-3 to TRBJ2-5; D is uncertain. The ends were cut back, 6 bases at V and 5 bases at J, with 10 bases in the middle. Germline CDR1 MNHEY, CDR2 SVGEGT. The CDR3 consists of 12 residues. The CDR3 is CASSFRRETQYF. DNA of the CDR3: TGTGCCAGCAGCTTCCGGCGGGAGACCCAGTACTTC.

The genes are TRBV24-1 and TRBJ2-7, with D perhaps TRBD1 (6 bases). V lost 3 bases and J lost 3, with 8 bases in between. Germline V lookup: CDR1 KGHDR, CDR2 SFDVKD. The CDR3 is 13 amino acids. The CDR3 sequence: CATSDVTGYEQYF. Written as DNA, the CDR3 is TGTGCCACCAGTGATGTGACAGGCTACGAGCAGTACTTC.

This clone has just one count. The chain recombines TRBV5-1 with TRBJ1-3, with D unclear. The germline V gene encodes CDR1 SGHRS and CDR2 YFSETQ. The CDR3 is 17 amino acids. V was trimmed by 0 bases and J by 2 bases, leaving 15 bases between them. CDR3 amino acids: CASSLGPPWVTGNTIYF. CDR3 DNA: TGCGCCAGCAGCTTGGGCCCCCCCTGGGTAACTGGAAACACCATATATTTT.

This chain joins TRBV11-3 and TRBJ2-7, with 7 bases aligning to TRBD2. V lost 5 bases, J lost 1 base, and 8 bases stayed unmatched. Germline CDR1 is SGHNT and CDR2 is YENEEA. The CDR3 runs to 15 residues. The CDR3 loop is CASSPLGRESYEQYF. DNA for the CDR3: TGTGCCAGCAGCCCCCTGGGGCGGGAGTCCTACGAGCAGTACTTC.

There are a few counts of this clone. The chain recombines TRBV7-9 with TRBJ1-1; D may be TRBD1 (6 bases). The germline gives CDR1 SEHNR, CDR2 FQNEAQ (reference sequence). V was pared by 5 bases and J by 5 bases, with 18 bases between. This CDR3 comprises 15 residues. The CDR3 nucleotides are TGTGCCAGCAGCGATCCACAGGGTGTAGGAACTGAAGCTTTCTTT. Protein product: CASSDPQGVGTEAFF.

J is TRBJ2-1 and V is TRBV5-1, with a tentative D call TRBD2 (6 bases). The germline gives CDR1 SGHRS, CDR2 YFSETQ. V was shortened by 7 bases and J by 3 bases, with 17 bases between the two germline ends. This CDR3 has 15 amino acids. The CDR3 here is CASGTGTPIYNEQFF. The CDR3 nucleotides read TGCGCCAGCGGTACCGGGACTCCGATCTACAATGAGCAGTTCTTC.

This clone has just a few counts. The J gene is TRBJ2-1, the V gene TRBV9; D assignment may be TRBD1 or TRBD2 (5 bases each). The germline V gene encodes CDR1 SGDLS and CDR2 YYNGEE. This CDR3 has 15 residues. The V end was cut by 0 bases, the J end by 7 bases, with 14 bases between. The CDR3 sequence is CASSVGSGWGNEQFF. The DNA of the CDR3 is TGTGCCAGCAGCGTAGGATCAGGGTGGGGGAATGAGCAGTTCTTC.

The chain recombines TRBV6-5 with TRBJ1-2; 7 bases map to TRBD1. This CDR3 has 16 amino acids. Germline V gene lookup returns CDR1 MNHEY and CDR2 SVGAGI. Trimming removed 0 bases from V and 1 base from J; junction bases left unmatched: 5. CDR3 nucleotide sequence: TGTGCCAGCAGTTACTCTTCCAGGGGGGGTAACTATGGCTACACCTTC. Protein: CASSYSSRGGNYGYTF.

The chain links TRBV6-5 to TRBJ1-2; the D gene is possibly TRBD1 (6 bases). V lost 9 bases, J lost 4 bases, and 12 bases lay in between. Germline V gene lookup returns CDR1 MNHEY and CDR2 SVGAGI. The CDR3 covers 12 residues. The CDR3 protein is CASQGQLYGYTF. CDR3 nucleotide sequence: TGTGCCAGTCAAGGACAGCTCTATGGCTACACCTTC.

This sequence joins TRBV6-5 and TRBJ1-3, with D possibly being TRBD1 (5 bases). Looked up from germline, CDR1 is MNHEY and CDR2 is SVGAGI. V gave up 6 bases and J gave up 0 bases, with 12 bases separating them. The CDR3 has 15 amino acids. The CDR3 region has the DNA TGTGCCAGCAGCCGGGACGGAAGCTCTGGAAACACCATATATTTT. Translated: CASSRDGSSGNTIYF.

This chain uses TRBV18 with TRBJ1-3; D not resolved. V was shortened by 1 base and J by 1 base, with 11 bases between the two germline ends. Germline CDR1 is KGHSH and CDR2 is LQKENI. The length of the CDR3 is 16 residues. The CDR3 loop reads CASSPQAESSGNTIYF. CDR3 coding DNA: TGTGCCAGCTCACCACAGGCAGAATCTTCTGGAAACACCATATATTTT.

The chain combines TRBV6-1 with TRBJ2-3, with D possibly being TRBD1 or TRBD2 (6 bases each). Germline-derived CDR1 and CDR2 are MNHNS and SASEGT. The CDR3 sequence is 16 residues long. The V end lost 1 base, the J end lost 6 bases, and 17 bases lay between the germline ends. The CDR3 loop is CASSEVGGAYGDTQYF. DNA of the CDR3: TGTGCCAGCAGTGAAGTGGGGGGCGCGTATGGGGATACGCAGTATTTT.

The chain joins TRBV3-1 (or the pseudogene TRBV3-2) to TRBJ2-7, with 7 bases lining up with TRBD1. The V and J ends lost 6 bases and 1 base, in that order; junction bases with no gene match: 9. Germline CDR1 is LGHDT and CDR2 is YNNKEL (reference sequence). There are 15 residues in the CDR3. CDR3 sequence (DNA): TGTGCCAGCAGTGGGGGACAGATGGGTTCCTACGAGCAGTACTTC. It specifies CASSGGQMGSYEQYF.

This clone was recorded once. The chain combines TRBV19 with TRBJ2-7; TRBD1 aligns across 8 bases. V lost 6 bases to trimming and J lost 5 bases; unmatched junction nucleotides: 9. Per the germline V gene, CDR1 is LNHDA and CDR2 is SQIVND (reference sequence). The CDR3 consists of 14 residues. The CDR3 loop reads CASRSSDRVNEQYF. CDR3 in DNA: TGTGCCAGTAGGAGTTCGGACAGGGTCAACGAGCAGTACTTC.

The gene calls are TRBV2 and TRBJ1-1; the D is unclear. V shed 6 bases and J shed 2 bases, with 10 bases lying between them. CDR1 is SNHLY, CDR2 FYNNEI, per germline. This CDR3 is built from 13 residues. The CDR3 loop is CASSRESNTEAFF. Here the CDR3 DNA reads TGTGCCAGCAGCCGCGAAAGTAACACTGAAGCTTTCTTT.

V and J are TRBV5-1 and TRBJ1-4; no definite D call. Looked up from germline, CDR1 is SGHRS and CDR2 is YFSETQ. Trimming pared 4 bases from V and 0 bases from J, leaving 10 bases between. This CDR3 spans 15 amino acids. CDR3 bases: TGCGCCAGCAGCCGTGGTGCGGCAACTAATGAAAAACTGTTTTTT. Its protein product is CASSRGAATNEKLFF.

The gene calls are TRBV11-2 and TRBJ1-2, with D tentatively TRBD1 (5 bases). Trimming removed 6 bases from V and 6 bases from J, with 23 bases in between. Germline-derived CDR1 and CDR2 are SGHAT and FQNNGV. The CDR3 spans 16 residues. DNA for the CDR3: TGTGCCAGCAGATCGTCCAAGGGGTGGTTAAGGGATGGCTACACCTTC. The encoded protein is CASRSSKGWLRDGYTF.

This clone was found a few times. This chain joins TRBV9 and TRBJ1-2; a possible D gene is TRBD1 (5 bases). The germline V gene encodes CDR1 SGDLS and CDR2 YYNGEE. V shed 4 bases and J shed 10 bases, with 14 bases lying between them. This CDR3 has 12 amino acids. The CDR3 sequence: CASSPSFGAYTF. The CDR3 DNA follows: TGTGCCAGCAGCCCTTCCTTCGGGGCCTACACCTTC. The full variable domain, rest sourced from reference TRBV9 and TRBJ1-2, is DSGVTQTPKHLITATGQRVTLRCSPRSGDLSVYWYQQSLDQGLQFLIQYYNGEERAKGNILERFSAQQFPDLHSELNLSSLELGDSALYFCASSPSFGAYTFGSGTRLTVV.

V gene TRBV19 combines with J gene TRBJ1-2; no clear D. The CDR3 spans 13 residues. Trimming removed 1 base at V and 8 bases at J, with 11 bases between. Looked up from germline, CDR1 is LNHDA and CDR2 is SQIVND (reference sequence). In DNA, the CDR3 is TGTGCCAGTAGTATAGCGGCCCCACTGGGCTACACCTTC. Encoded protein: CASSIAAPLGYTF.

The chain links TRBV28 to TRBJ2-7, with 10 positions matching TRBD2. V was pared by 3 bases and J by 6 bases, with 14 bases of the junction left unmatched. CDR3 length: 17 amino acids. Per germline, CDR1 MDHEN and CDR2 SYDVKM. For the CDR3, the DNA is TGTGCCAGCAGTTTCGGTGGTCTAGCGGGAGTCGGCGGCGAGCAGTACTTC. The encoded protein is CASSFGGLAGVGGEQYF.

The V call is TRBV11-2, the J call TRBJ1-1; D remains ambiguous. V lost 6 bases and J 5 bases, leaving 22 bases between the germline ends. The CDR3 totals 16 residues. Germline loops: CDR1 SGHAT, CDR2 FQNNGV. The CDR3 protein is CASRKGGSSWRTEAFF. CDR3 in DNA: TGTGCCAGCAGGAAAGGAGGGTCTTCCTGGAGAACTGAAGCTTTCTTT.

This rearrangement joins TRBV12-3 or TRBV12-4 to TRBJ1-3; no clear D. The CDR3 has 11 residues. Deletions cut 2 bases from V and 5 bases from J, with 1 base between. The CDR3: CASSLRNTIYF. CDR3 nucleotide sequence: TGTGCCAGCAGTTTACGAAACACCATATATTTT.

The DNA of the CDR3 is TGTGCCAGCAGTCTGGGACTAGTGACGAATGAGCAGTTCTTC. Amino acids: CASSLGLVTNEQFF. The rearrangement joins TRBV28 to TRBJ2-1, with 8 bases matching TRBD2. The CDR3 length is 14 residues. Germline-derived CDR1 and CDR2 are MDHEN and SYDVKM. V gave up 5 bases and J gave up 7 bases; unmatched junction bases: 7.

This clone was seen only once. This chain uses TRBV5-1 with TRBJ2-2, with 7 bases fitting TRBD2. The germline V gene has CDR1 SGHRS and CDR2 YFSETQ. The CDR3 runs to 16 residues. J gave up 0 bases and V 4 bases, and 6 bases lay outside the gene matches. CDR3 bases: TGCGCCAGCAGCGGGAGGGCCTCCTCGAACACCGGGGAGCTGTTTTTT. This codes for CASSGRASSNTGELFF.

For this clone: Other DNA sequences in the sample encode the same CDR3. The chain employs TRBV9 and TRBJ1-1; D perhaps matches TRBD1 (6 bases). From germline, CDR1 is SGDLS and CDR2 YYNGEE. CDR3 length equals 13 residues. With 0 bases removed from V and 6 bases from J, the gap between germline ends came to 9 bases. CDR3 amino acids: CASSVGGGSEAFF. The CDR3 nucleotides are TGTGCCAGCAGCGTAGGAGGGGGTTCTGAAGCTTTCTTT.

The gene calls are TRBV19 and TRBJ2-5; TRBD1 matches 9 bases. The CDR3 has 14 residues. V was clipped by 5 bases and J by 5 bases; unmatched bases: 6. CDR1 is LNHDA and CDR2 is SQIVND in the germline V gene (reference sequence). CDR3 loop: CASSPRQGGETQYF. The CDR3 region has the DNA TGTGCCAGTAGTCCAAGACAGGGGGGTGAGACCCAGTACTTC.

The V and J genes are TRBV5-1 and TRBJ1-4, with D unresolved. This CDR3 is 14 amino acids long. V lost 0 bases and J lost 0, with 3 bases in between. Germline lookup yields CDR1 SGHRS and CDR2 YFSETQ. CDR3 DNA: TGCGCCAGCAGCTTGGGTGCAACTAATGAAAAACTGTTTTTT. Translation: CASSLGATNEKLFF. Using reference TRBV5-1 and TRBJ1-4 for the parts outside the CDR3, the full variable domain is KAGVTQTPRYLIKTRGQQVTLSCSPISGHRSVSWYQQTPGQGLQFLFEYFSETQRNKGNFPGRFSGRQFSNSRSEMNVSTLELGDSALYLCASSLGATNEKLFFGSGTQLSVL.